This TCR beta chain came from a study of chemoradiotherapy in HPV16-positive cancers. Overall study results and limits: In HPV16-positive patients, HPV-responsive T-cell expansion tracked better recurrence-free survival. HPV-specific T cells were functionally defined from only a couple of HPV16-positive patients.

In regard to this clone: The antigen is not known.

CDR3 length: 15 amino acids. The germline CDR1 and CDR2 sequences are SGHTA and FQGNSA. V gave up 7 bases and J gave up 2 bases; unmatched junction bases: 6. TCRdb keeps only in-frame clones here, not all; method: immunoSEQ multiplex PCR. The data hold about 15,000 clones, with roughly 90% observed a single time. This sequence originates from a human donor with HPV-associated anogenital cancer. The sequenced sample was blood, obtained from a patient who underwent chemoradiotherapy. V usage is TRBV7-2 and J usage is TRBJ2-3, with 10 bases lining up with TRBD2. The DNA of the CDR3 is TGTGCCAGCACCTCAGCGGGGGGGCCCACAGATACGCAGTATTTT. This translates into CASTSAGGPTDTQYF.